This entry describes one T cell receptor (beta chain). Germline-derived CDR1 and CDR2 are SNHLY and FYNNEI. The CDR3 loop spans 15 amino acids. J gave up 9 bases and V 6 bases, and 7 bases lay outside the gene matches. The record originates from a study of blood T cell repertoires in COVID-19. At the level of the study: The United States, Italy and Spain were the sources of the acute and convalescent COVID-19 samples. Sources were T cells, B-cell-depleted T cells, or PBMCs; the material itself was cDNA or gDNA.

In the original processing: Amplifying reference gene primers gave estimates of nucleated cell counts. Produced via immunoSEQ multiplex PCR; TCRdb's table is partial and in-frame only. For V, J and clone size, that table is used; D and trimming come from the DNA. The sample includes approximately 200,000 clones, roughly nine tenths seen only once; the top ten take around 2.3%. Sequencing was carried out using peripheral blood. The sequence derives from a man between 65 and 85 years old with active or convalescent COVID-19. V is TRBV2 and J is TRBJ2-1; 14 bases line up with TRBD2. The DNA for the CDR3 is TGTGCCAGCAGGGTGGGACTAGCGGGAGCGGGTGAGCAGTTCTTC. This encodes CASRVGLAGAGEQFF. The whole variable domain, filled in from reference TRBV2 and TRBJ2-1, reads EPEVTQTPSHQVTQMGQEVILRCVPISNHLYFYWYRQILGQKVEFLVSFYNNEISEKSEIFDDQFSVERPDGSNFTLKIRSTKLEDSAMYFCASRVGLAGAGEQFFGPGTRLTVL.